This T cell receptor (beta chain) was profiled in a study of OX40 agonist ivuxolimab in advanced cancers. In the study overall: The dose-escalation cohort had hepatocellular carcinoma, melanoma, renal cell or head and neck cancer.

The CDR3 extends over 13 amino acids. Trimming took 3 bases from V and 7 from J, leaving 7 bases between them. Germline V gene lookup returns CDR1 MNHEY and CDR2 SMNVEV (reference sequence). This clone turned up a few times. What it recognizes is unknown. Clones were sequenced by immunoSEQ multiplex PCR, and TCRdb holds only the in-frame ones, with some missing. The table shows tens of thousands of clones, with roughly 86% occurring only once. Findings of the study overall: Some patients without response likewise showed low normalized clonal expansion.

This chain joins TRBV27 and TRBJ1-6; D remains unclear. Sample: CD4+ or CD8+ T cells sorted from blood, taken in a trial of the OX40 agonist ivuxolimab. This clonotype originated in an adult with an advanced solid tumor such as melanoma, head and neck, liver or kidney cancer. This CDR3 is CASSFTQNSPLHF. The CDR3 DNA is TGTGCCAGCAGTTTTACACAAAATTCACCCCTCCACTTT.